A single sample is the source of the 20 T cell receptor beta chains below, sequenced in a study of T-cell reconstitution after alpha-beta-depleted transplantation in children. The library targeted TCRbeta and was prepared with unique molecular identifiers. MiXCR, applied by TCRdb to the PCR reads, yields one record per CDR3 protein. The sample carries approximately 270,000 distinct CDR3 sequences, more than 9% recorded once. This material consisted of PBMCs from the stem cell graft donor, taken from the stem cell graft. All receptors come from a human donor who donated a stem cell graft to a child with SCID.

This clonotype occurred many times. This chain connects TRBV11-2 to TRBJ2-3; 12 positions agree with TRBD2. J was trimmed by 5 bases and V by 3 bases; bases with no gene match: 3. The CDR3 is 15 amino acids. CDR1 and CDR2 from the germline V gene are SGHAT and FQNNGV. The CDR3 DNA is TGTGCCAGCAGCTTGGGACTAGCGGGTTTAGATACGCAGTATTTT. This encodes CASSLGLAGLDTQYF.

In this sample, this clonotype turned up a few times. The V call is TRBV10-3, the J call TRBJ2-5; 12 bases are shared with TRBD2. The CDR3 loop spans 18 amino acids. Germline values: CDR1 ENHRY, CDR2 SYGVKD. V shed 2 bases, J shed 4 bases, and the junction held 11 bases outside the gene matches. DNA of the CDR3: TGTGCCATCAGTGAGGGTGCTAGCGGGGGGGCCAGGGGAGAGACCCAGTACTTC. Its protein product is CAISEGASGGARGETQYF.

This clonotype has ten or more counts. The chain's CDR3 is CASRSRQGAGTEAFF. DNA of the CDR3: TGCGCCAGCAGATCCAGACAGGGGGCTGGAACTGAAGCTTTCTTT. This chain joins TRBV5-1 and TRBJ1-1; 10 nucleotides match TRBD1. CDR1 SGHRS and CDR2 YFSETQ come from the germline V gene. This CDR3 comprises 15 residues. V lost 5 bases to trimming and J lost 5 bases; unmatched junction nucleotides: 9.

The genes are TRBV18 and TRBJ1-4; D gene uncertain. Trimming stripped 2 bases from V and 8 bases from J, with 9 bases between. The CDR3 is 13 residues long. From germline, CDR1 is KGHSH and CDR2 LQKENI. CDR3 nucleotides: TGTGCCAGCTCACCAGGCTCCGGGGAAAAACTGTTTTTT. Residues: CASSPGSGEKLFF.

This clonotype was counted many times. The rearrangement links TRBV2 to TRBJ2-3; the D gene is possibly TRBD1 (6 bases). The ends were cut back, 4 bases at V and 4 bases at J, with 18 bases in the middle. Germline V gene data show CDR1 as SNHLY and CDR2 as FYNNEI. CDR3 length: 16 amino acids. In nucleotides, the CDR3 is TGTGCCAGCAGTGTAGACAGGTCGGATGGATCAGATACGCAGTATTTT. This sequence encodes CASSVDRSDGSDTQYF.

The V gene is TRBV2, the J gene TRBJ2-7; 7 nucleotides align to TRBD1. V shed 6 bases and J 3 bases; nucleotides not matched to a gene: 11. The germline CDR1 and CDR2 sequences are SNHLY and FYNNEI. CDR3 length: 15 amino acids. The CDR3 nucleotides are TGTGCCAGCAGGGAGAGGGACAGCCACCTCTACGAGCAGTACTTC. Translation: CASRERDSHLYEQYF.

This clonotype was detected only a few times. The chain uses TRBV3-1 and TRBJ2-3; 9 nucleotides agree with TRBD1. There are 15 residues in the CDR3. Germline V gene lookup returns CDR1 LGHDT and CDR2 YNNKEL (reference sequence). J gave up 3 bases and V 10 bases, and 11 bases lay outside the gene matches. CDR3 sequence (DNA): TGTGCCACCTCCAAACTGGGGACAGGGACAGATACGCAGTATTTT. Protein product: CATSKLGTGTDTQYF.

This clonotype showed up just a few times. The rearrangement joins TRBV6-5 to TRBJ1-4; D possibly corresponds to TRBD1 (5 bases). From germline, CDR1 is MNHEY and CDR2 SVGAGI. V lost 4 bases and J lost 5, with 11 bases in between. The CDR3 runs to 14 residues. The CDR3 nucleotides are TGTGCCAGCAGTTTTCGACAGAGGAATGAAAAACTGTTTTTT. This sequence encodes CASSFRQRNEKLFF.

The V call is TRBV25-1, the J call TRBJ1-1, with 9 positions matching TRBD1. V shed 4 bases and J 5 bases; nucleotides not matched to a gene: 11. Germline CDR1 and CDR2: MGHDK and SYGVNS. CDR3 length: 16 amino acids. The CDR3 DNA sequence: TGTGCCAGCAGTGGGAAATCCGGGACAGGGAGAACTGAAGCTTTCTTT. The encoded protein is CASSGKSGTGRTEAFF.

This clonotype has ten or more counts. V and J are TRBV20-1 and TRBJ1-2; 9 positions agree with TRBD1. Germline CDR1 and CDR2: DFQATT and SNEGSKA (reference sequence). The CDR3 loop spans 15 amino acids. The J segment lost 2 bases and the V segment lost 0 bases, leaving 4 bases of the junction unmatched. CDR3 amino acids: CSARDVQGANYGYTF. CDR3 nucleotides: TGCAGTGCTAGAGATGTACAGGGGGCCAACTATGGCTACACCTTC.

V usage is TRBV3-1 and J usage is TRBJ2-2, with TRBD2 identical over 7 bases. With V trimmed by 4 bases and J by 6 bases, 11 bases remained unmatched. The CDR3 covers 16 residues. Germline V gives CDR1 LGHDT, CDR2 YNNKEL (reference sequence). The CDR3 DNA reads TGTGCCAGCAGCCTAAGACTAGCTGCTGGGGCCGGGGAGCTGTTTTTT. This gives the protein CASSLRLAAGAGELFF.

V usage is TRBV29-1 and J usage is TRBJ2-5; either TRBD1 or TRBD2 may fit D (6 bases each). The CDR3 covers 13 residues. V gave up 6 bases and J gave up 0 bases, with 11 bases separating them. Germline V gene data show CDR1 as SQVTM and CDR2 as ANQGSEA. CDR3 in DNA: TGCAGCGTCGGGGGCGGGAACCAAGAGACCCAGTACTTC. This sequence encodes CSVGGGNQETQYF. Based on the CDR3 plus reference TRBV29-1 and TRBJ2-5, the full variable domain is SAVISQKPSRDICQRGTSLTIQCQVDSQVTMMFWYRQQPGQSLTLIATANQGSEATYESGFVIDKFPISRPNLTFSTLTVSNMSPEDSSIYLCSVGGGNQETQYFGPGTRLLVL.

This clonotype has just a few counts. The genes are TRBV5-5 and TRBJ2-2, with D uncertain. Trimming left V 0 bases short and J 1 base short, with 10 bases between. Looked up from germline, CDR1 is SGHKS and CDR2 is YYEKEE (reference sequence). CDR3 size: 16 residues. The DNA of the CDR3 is TGTGCCAGCAGCTTGGTAGGACCGGTGAACACCGGGGAGCTGTTTTTT. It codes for CASSLVGPVNTGELFF.

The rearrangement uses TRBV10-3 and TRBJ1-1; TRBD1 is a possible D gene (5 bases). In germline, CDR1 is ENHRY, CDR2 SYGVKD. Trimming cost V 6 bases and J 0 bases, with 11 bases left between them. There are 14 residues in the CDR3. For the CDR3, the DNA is TGTGCCATCAGACCGGGACTGGTGAACACTGAAGCTTTCTTT. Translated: CAIRPGLVNTEAFF.

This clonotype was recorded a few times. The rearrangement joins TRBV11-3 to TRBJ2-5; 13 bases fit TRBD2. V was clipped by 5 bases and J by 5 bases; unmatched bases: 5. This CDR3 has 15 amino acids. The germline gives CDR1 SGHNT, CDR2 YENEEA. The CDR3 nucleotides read TGTGCCAGCAGCACTAGCGGGGGGGCCCTGGAGACCCAGTACTTC. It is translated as CASSTSGGALETQYF.

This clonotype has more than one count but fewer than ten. The CDR3 sequence: CATSRDTASGETQYF. The CDR3 DNA reads TGTGCCACCAGCAGAGATACAGCGTCGGGGGAGACCCAGTACTTC. The rearrangement links TRBV15 to TRBJ2-5; TRBD2 might be the D (5 bases). Germline V gene sequence: CDR1 LNHNV, CDR2 YYDKDF (reference sequence). V dropped 0 bases and J dropped 5 bases, with 13 bases sitting between them. The length of the CDR3 is 15 residues.

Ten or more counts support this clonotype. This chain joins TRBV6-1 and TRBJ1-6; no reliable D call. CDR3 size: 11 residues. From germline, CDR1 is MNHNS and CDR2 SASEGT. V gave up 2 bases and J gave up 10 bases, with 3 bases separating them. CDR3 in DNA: TGTGCCAGCAGTGAAAGATCACCCCTCCACTTT. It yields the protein CASSERSPLHF.

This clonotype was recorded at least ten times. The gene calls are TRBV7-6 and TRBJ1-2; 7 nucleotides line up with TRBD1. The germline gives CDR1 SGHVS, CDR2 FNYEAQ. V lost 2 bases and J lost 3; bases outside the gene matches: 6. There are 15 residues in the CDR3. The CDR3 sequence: CASSLSDRADYGYTF. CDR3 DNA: TGTGCCAGCAGCTTATCCGACAGGGCTGACTATGGCTACACCTTC.

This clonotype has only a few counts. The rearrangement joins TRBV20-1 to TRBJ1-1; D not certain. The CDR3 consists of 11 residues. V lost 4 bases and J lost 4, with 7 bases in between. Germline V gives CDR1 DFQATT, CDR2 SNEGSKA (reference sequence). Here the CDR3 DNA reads TGCAGTGCTACGGAGGGCACTGAAGCTTTCTTT. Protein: CSATEGTEAFF.

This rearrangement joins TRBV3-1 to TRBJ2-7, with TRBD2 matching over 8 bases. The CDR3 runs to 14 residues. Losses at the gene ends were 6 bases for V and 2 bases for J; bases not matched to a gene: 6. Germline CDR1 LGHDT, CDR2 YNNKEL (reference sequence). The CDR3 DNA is TGTGCCAGCAGTCCTAGCGGGCCTACCTACGAGCAGTACTTC. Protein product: CASSPSGPTYEQYF.